The source of this T cell receptor beta chain is a study of T cells in Graves' hyperthyroidism and ophthalmopathy. Exclusions: uncontrolled infection, other autoimmune disease, pregnancy, lactation. This clonotype was seen many times. What it binds is unknown. Study-level points and caveats: Most expanded thyroid clonotypes above 0.001 also appeared in blood.

Amplification yielded TCR beta CDR3 regions, with RNA transcripts as the source. During a first-round RT-PCR of the TCR CDR3, the HTBI primer set was used. TCRdb recomputed calls from the multiplex PCR reads with MiXCR, one row per CDR3 protein. The sample holds 600,000 to 750,000 distinct CDR3 sequences; 17% are singletons and the top ten take roughly 16%. The TCR was taken from a man over 45 with Graves' hyperthyroidism. The specimen was blood.

The CDR3 reads CAWSIRLAGGNEQFF. The CDR3 nucleotides are TGTGCCTGGAGTATCCGGCTAGCGGGAGGCAATGAGCAGTTCTTC. This chain uses TRBV30 with TRBJ2-1; 11 positions agree with TRBD2. CDR1 and CDR2 (germline): GTSNPN, SVGIG (reference sequence). The trim removed 2 bases at V and 6 bases at J, leaving 6 bases unmatched. This CDR3 comprises 15 residues. The full variable domain, with the rest looked up from reference TRBV30 and TRBJ2-1, is SQTIHQWPATLVQPVGSPLSLECTVEGTSNPNLYWYRQAAGRGLQLLFYSVGIGQISSEVPQNLSASRPQDRQFILSSKKLLLSDSGFYLCAWSIRLAGGNEQFFGPGTRLTVL.